This TCR beta chain was captured in a study of blood T cell repertoires in COVID-19 (dated by TCRdb to the early 2020s). With respect to the entire study: Samples from collaborators originated in the United States, Italy and Spain and spanned both the acute and convalescent phases of COVID-19. The prospective study material was composed of cDNA or gDNA derived from T cells, B-cell-depleted T cells, or PBMCs. Deeply sampled blood TCRbeta repertoires from subjects exposed to, actively infected with, or recovered from COVID-19 were included in the dataset. The repertoires were released in a freely available public database meant as a resource for research on the immune response to SARS-CoV-2. The samples were drawn from the first 160 participants of the ongoing ImmuneRACE study and from 950 to 1,500 subjects provided by 6 global collaborators. The sample metadata nearly always contained a de-identified subject ID, COVID-19 status, age in years and sex. Where HLA class I and class II types were available, the types were taken from metadata supplied by the sample provider, not from assay-based typing. Results the study describes overall, beyond this receptor: Clinical and demographic metadata were provided uncurated, with the amount varying by source and participant.

TCRbeta CDR3 regions were amplified from genomic DNA by means of the immunoSEQ Assay, a bias-controlled multiplex PCR. On the authors' methods: The number of nucleated cells in each sample was estimated from the amplification of reference gene primers within the assay. Sequence reads were collapsed and filtered to measure the absolute abundance of every unique TCRbeta CDR3 rearrangement. Productive Simpson clonality was computed per sample as the square root of Simpson's diversity index over productive rearrangements. Imported from immuneACCESS, the table was reduced by TCRdb to in-frame sequences with V and J called. These copies leave out some clones; in studies compared against another copy, an unresolved V gene accounts for under half, and the cause of the remainder is not known. V and J calls plus clone size are reproduced from that table; the DNA served to infer D and trimming. The table for this sample lists about 160,000 clones; around 83% of them were counted only once. Approximately 4% of the sample goes to the ten largest clones.

In the case of this clone: Its binding antigen is unknown. Base quality data are lacking; no much larger clone is found one base away.

Participants in the prospective study were enrolled through a virtual design, were aged 18 to 89 years, and lived in roughly 26 United States geographic areas. Cohort assignment in the prospective study relied on participant-reported clinical history from a screening survey and a study questionnaire. Mobile phlebotomists in the prospective study collected whole blood, serum and a nasopharyngeal or oropharyngeal swab from every participant. Additional blood draws and questionnaires over an approximately 2-month period could optionally be provided by prospective study participants. Prospective study blood samples were shipped either frozen or at room temperature before DNA extraction. The CDR3 contains 13 residues, cysteine and phenylalanine counted. Only the CDR3 DNA is retained, 39 bases long and in frame from the first base. From a lookup of the germline V gene, CDR1 and CDR2 are SQVTM and ANQGSEA. A distance of 12 bases separates the germline ends of V and J, which lose 5 bases and 7 bases respectively.

The origin of this receptor is a woman in her forties or fifties in a cohort exposed to, infected with or recovered from COVID-19 (not recorded which). The sequence is built from TRBV29-1 and TRBJ1-6; TRBD1 is a possible D gene, resting on 6 matching bases. The sequenced material came from PBMCs or T cells enriched from blood (not recorded which). The nucleotide sequence reads as follows: TGCAGCGTTCTACAGGGCCTCAATTCACCCCTCCACTTT. Protein translation: CSVLQGLNSPLHF.